These 3 T cell receptor beta chains were all obtained from the same sample, sequenced in a study of T-cell memory formation after mild COVID-19. A single record per CDR3 protein comes from TCRdb applying MiXCR to the 5' RACE reads. The sample consists of under 600,000 distinct CDR3 sequences, approximately 21% of them appearing once. Sequenced sample: PBMCs or a T cell subset sorted from them (not recorded which). These TCRs come from an adult woman who had mild COVID-19 (a few samples of this study predate the infection). Cell type and time point are not known.

This clonotype was seen at least ten times. In DNA, the CDR3 is TGTGCCAGCAGCCAAGGGGCTCGACAGGGGGTCGATGAAAAACTGTTTTTT. Protein: CASSQGARQGVDEKLFF. The chain carries TRBV3-1 and TRBJ1-4; TRBD1 agrees at 9 bases. Looked up from germline, CDR1 is LGHDT and CDR2 is YNNKEL (reference sequence). The V and J ends lost 1 base and 6 bases, in that order; junction bases with no gene match: 9. This CDR3 region has 17 residues.

In its sample, this clonotype was seen a few times. CDR3 coding DNA: TGCAGTGCTAAGAGGGTAGGGGCGCAACTTGAAGCTTTCTTT. Translated, it gives CSAKRVGAQLEAFF. This chain links TRBV20-1 with TRBJ1-1; perhaps TRBD1 as D (5 bases). From germline, CDR1 is DFQATT and CDR2 SNEGSKA (reference sequence). Between the trimmed V and J ends, which lost 4 bases and 7 bases, there was a span of 19 bases. CDR3 size: 14 residues.

The chain carries TRBV6-5 and TRBJ1-1; D gene uncertain. V was cut by 7 bases and J by 1 base, with 10 bases left in between. The CDR3 loop spans 13 amino acids. Germline CDR1 is MNHEY and CDR2 is SVGAGI. DNA of the CDR3: TGTGCCAGCAACCTACAGACGAACACTGAAGCTTTCTTT. It is translated as CASNLQTNTEAFF.